This TCR beta chain was captured by sequencing in a study of Ad26.COV2.S vaccination and SARS-CoV-2 variants. Study at large: As a participant in COV1001, the donor was in the Ad26.COV2.S trial arm.

Specified treatment: around 19 received Ad26.COV2.S at low or high dose, single or two shots; 5 received placebo; per-sample allocation not given. All samples were drawn on day 63, counting from the first vaccine or placebo injection. This Boston cohort included adults aged 18-55 years. Ad26 vector vaccine expressed Wuhan-strain SARS-CoV-2 spike. The germline V gene encodes CDR1 SGHRS and CDR2 YFSETQ. V lost 2 bases and J lost 8, with 10 bases in between. The CDR3 runs to 12 residues. Repertoires were generated with immunoSEQ multiplex PCR, while TCRdb's copy carries only in-frame clones and drops some. The sample lists some 300,000 clones, 70% to 90% occurring once.

The origin of this receptor is a person aged 18-60 years who received the Ad26.COV2.S COVID-19 vaccine or a placebo. The V and J genes are TRBV5-1 and TRBJ1-2, with D possibly matching TRBD1 (6 bases). The sample was peripheral blood, taken in a trial of Ad26.COV2.S vaccine versus placebo. The CDR3 loop is CASSFRQGGYTF. The CDR3 nucleotides read TGCGCCAGCAGCTTCAGGCAGGGGGGCTACACCTTC. Based on the CDR3 plus reference TRBV5-1 and TRBJ1-2, the full variable domain is KAGVTQTPRYLIKTRGQQVTLSCSPISGHRSVSWYQQTPGQGLQFLFEYFSETQRNKGNFPGRFSGRQFSNSRSEMNVSTLELGDSALYLCASSFRQGGYTFGSGTRLTVV.